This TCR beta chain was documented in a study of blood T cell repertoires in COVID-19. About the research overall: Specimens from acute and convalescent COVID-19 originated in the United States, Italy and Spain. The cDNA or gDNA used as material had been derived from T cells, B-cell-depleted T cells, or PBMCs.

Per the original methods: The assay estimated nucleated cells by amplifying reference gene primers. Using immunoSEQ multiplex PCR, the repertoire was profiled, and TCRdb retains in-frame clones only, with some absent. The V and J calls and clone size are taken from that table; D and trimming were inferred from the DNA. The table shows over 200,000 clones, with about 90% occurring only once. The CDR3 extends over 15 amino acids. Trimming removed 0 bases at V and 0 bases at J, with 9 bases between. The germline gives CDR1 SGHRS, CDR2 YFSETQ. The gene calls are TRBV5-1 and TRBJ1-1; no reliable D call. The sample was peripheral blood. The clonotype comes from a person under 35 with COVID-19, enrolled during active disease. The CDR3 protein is CASSLAPGMNTEAFF. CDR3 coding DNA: TGCGCCAGCAGCTTGGCCCCGGGGATGAACACTGAAGCTTTCTTT.